These 9 T cell receptor beta chains were sequenced from one sample in a study of T cell responses to AZD1222 COVID-19 vaccine. Using immunoSEQ multiplex PCR, the repertoire was profiled, and TCRdb retains in-frame clones only, with some absent. Among 210,000 or so clones listed, approximately 94% were seen once. The material sequenced was peripheral blood, taken 28 days after the second dose of the MenACWY control vaccine. The receptor source for this set is an adult who received the MenACWY meningococcal vaccine as a control.

V is TRBV5-1 and J is TRBJ2-3, with 12 nucleotides matching TRBD2. There are 15 residues in the CDR3. Per germline, CDR1 SGHRS and CDR2 YFSETQ. The V and J ends lost 3 bases and 4 bases, in that order; junction bases with no gene match: 3. The CDR3 nucleotides are TGCGCCAGCAGCTCGACTAGCGGGGGCCCAGATACGCAGTATTTT. Its protein is CASSSTSGGPDTQYF. Combining the CDR3 with reference TRBV5-1 and TRBJ2-3 gives the whole variable domain KAGVTQTPRYLIKTRGQQVTLSCSPISGHRSVSWYQQTPGQGLQFLFEYFSETQRNKGNFPGRFSGRQFSNSRSEMNVSTLELGDSALYLCASSSTSGGPDTQYFGPGTRLTVL.

The chain is built from TRBV27 and TRBJ2-1, with TRBD2 matching 8 bases. The V gene end was trimmed by 3 bases and the J gene end by 5 bases; junction bases not matched to a gene: 6. The germline gives CDR1 MNHEY, CDR2 SMNVEV (reference sequence). The CDR3 has 15 residues. The CDR3 loop is CASSFSGSGNNEQFF. The CDR3 nucleotides read TGTGCCAGCAGTTTCAGCGGGAGTGGCAACAATGAGCAGTTCTTC.

This chain links TRBV28 with TRBJ2-1; D is possibly TRBD1 (7 bases). The germline gives CDR1 MDHEN, CDR2 SYDVKM. Trimming shortened V by 2 bases and J by 10 bases, and 18 bases separated the two germline ends. This CDR3 has 15 residues. The DNA of the CDR3 is TGTGCCAGCAGTTTAGGAGGGGGCGATGTTGGAGAGCAGTTCTTC. Encoded protein: CASSLGGGDVGEQFF.

This chain joins TRBV2 and TRBJ1-6, with no clear D. The CDR3 is made up of 14 amino acids. CDR1 is SNHLY and CDR2 is FYNNEI in the germline V gene. The chain's CDR3 is CASRLVSNNSPLHF. CDR3 nucleotide sequence: TGTGCAAGCCGATTAGTATCGAATAATTCACCCCTCCACTTT.

The V call is TRBV14, the J call TRBJ2-5; 12 bases match TRBD1. Looked up from germline, CDR1 is SGHDN and CDR2 is FVKESK. The V and J ends lost 3 bases and 5 bases, in that order; junction bases with no gene match: 7. There are 16 residues in the CDR3. The CDR3 sequence: CASSHAGTGGAETQYF. CDR3 nucleotides: TGTGCCAGCAGCCACGCCGGGACAGGGGGCGCGGAGACCCAGTACTTC.

The chain recombines TRBV4-2 with TRBJ2-1; 12 positions match TRBD2. CDR3 length: 15 residues. The V and J ends lost 5 bases and 4 bases, in that order; junction bases with no gene match: 3. Germline values: CDR1 LGHNA, CDR2 YNFKEQ. The CDR3 region is CASSSGLAGYNEQFF. The CDR3 DNA follows: TGTGCCAGCAGCTCAGGACTAGCGGGGTACAATGAGCAGTTCTTC.

The V gene is TRBV27, the J gene TRBJ1-3; 7 bases align to TRBD1. V dropped 6 bases and J dropped 4; count of bases not matched to a gene: 21. The CDR3 has 19 residues. CDR1 and CDR2 from the germline V gene are MNHEY and SMNVEV (reference sequence). The CDR3 region has the DNA TGTGCCAGCAGACCAATTATCGGGGTATCGGGACAGTTAGGAAACACCATATATTTT. It yields the protein CASRPIIGVSGQLGNTIYF.

V gene TRBV3-1 (or the pseudogene TRBV3-2) combines with J gene TRBJ1-6, with a tentative D call TRBD1 (6 bases). This CDR3 has 16 amino acids. The ends were cut back, 5 bases at V and 10 bases at J, with 21 bases in the middle. Germline CDR1 is LGHDT and CDR2 is YNNKEL (reference sequence). The CDR3 region has the DNA TGTGCCAGCAGCTACACGAGGACGGGGGCAGGGTCACCCCTCCACTTT. This gives the protein CASSYTRTGAGSPLHF.

This clone was seen a single time. The chain recombines TRBV7-6 with TRBJ2-1; D is unclear. CDR1 SGHVS and CDR2 FNYEAQ come from the germline V gene. The CDR3 consists of 18 residues. Trimming removed 0 bases at V and 0 bases at J, with 15 bases between. For the CDR3, the DNA is TGTGCCAGCAGCTTAGCGTGGGGTGCCCTGAGCTCCTACAATGAGCAGTTCTTC. This translates into CASSLAWGALSSYNEQFF.